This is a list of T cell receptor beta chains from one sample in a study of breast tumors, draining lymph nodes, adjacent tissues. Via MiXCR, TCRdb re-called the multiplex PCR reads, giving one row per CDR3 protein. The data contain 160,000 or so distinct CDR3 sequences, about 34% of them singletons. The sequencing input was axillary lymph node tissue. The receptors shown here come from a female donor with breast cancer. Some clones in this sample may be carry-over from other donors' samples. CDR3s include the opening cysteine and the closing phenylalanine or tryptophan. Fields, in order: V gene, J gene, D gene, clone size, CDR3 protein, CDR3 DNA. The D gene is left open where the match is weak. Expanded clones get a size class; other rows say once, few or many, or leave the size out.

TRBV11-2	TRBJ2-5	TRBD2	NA	CASSFVLAGETQYF	TGTGCCAGCAGCTTTGTACTAGCGGGAGAGACCCAGTACTTC
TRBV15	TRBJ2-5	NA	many	CATSRDSGVPDSRETQYF	TGTGCCACCAGCAGAGATTCGGGGGTTCCTGATTCTCGTGAGACCCAGTACTTC
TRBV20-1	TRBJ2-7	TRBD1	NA	CSADGTGGEYQQYF	TGCAGTGCGGATGGGACAGGGGGCGAGTACCAGCAGTACTTT
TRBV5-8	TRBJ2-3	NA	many	CASSLRGRGDTQYF	TGTGCCAGCAGCTTGAGGGGGAGGGGGGATACGCAGTATTTT
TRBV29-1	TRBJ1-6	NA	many	CSVSTEHNSPLHF	TGCAGCGTCTCTACAGAGCATAATTCACCCCTCCACTTT
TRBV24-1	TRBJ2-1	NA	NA	CASKDRSSYNEQFF	TGCGCCAGCAAAGACAGGTCATCCTACAATGAGCAGTTCTTC
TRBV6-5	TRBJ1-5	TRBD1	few	CASSHTGPGQGSRQPQHF	TGTGCCAGCAGTCACACGGGTCCGGGACAGGGGTCTCGTCAGCCCCAGCATTTT
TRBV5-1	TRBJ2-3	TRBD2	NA	CASSHQGSGGPDTQYF	TGCGCCAGCAGCCACCAGGGAAGCGGGGGTCCAGATACGCAGTATTTT
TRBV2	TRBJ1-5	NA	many	CASSGAGVYSNQPQHF	TGTGCCAGCAGTGGTGCAGGGGTCTATAGCAATCAGCCCCAGCATTTT
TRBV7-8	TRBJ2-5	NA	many	CASSHLKWREETQYF	TGTGCCAGCAGCCATTTAAAGTGGAGAGAAGAGACCCAGTACTTC
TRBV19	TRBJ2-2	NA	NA	CASSRQWRDIGELFF	TGTGCCAGTAGCAGACAATGGAGGGACATCGGGGAGCTGTTTTTT
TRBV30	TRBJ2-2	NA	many	CAWSGNTGELFF	TGTGCCTGGAGTGGCAACACCGGGGAGCTGTTTTTT
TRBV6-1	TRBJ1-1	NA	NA	CASSEEPVNTEAFF	TGTGCCAGCAGTGAAGAGCCGGTGAACACTGAAGCTTTCTTT
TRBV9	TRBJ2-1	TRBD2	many	CASSGPGGDEQFF	TGTGCCAGCAGCGGGCCTGGGGGGGATGAGCAGTTCTTC
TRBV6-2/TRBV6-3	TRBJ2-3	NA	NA	CASSPLGSASDTQYF	TGTGCCAGCAGTCCTCTAGGGTCGGCGTCAGATACGCAGTATTTT
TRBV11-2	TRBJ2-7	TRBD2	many	CASRPGGLNLHSYEQYF	TGTGCCAGCAGACCGGGAGGATTGAACCTTCACTCCTACGAGCAGTACTTC
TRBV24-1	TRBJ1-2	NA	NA	CASRRPESYGYTF	TGTGCCAGCAGACGCCCGGAGTCCTATGGCTACACCTTC
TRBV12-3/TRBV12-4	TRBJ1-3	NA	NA	CASSRDSSGYEEGGGDTIYF	TGTGCCAGCAGCCGCGACAGTTCCGGTTATGAGGAGGGCGGTGGTGACACCATATATTTT
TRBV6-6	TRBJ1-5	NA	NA	CASREARGVPRQPQHF	TGTGCCAGCAGGGAGGCCCGTGGGGTGCCCAGGCAGCCCCAGCATTTT
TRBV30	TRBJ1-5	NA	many	CAWSSGGEQPQHF	TGTGCCTGGAGCTCCGGGGGAGAGCAGCCCCAGCATTTT
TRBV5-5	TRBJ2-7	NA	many	CASSLPGNEQYF	TGTGCCAGCAGCCTCCCGGGGAACGAGCAGTACTTC
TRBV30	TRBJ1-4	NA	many	CAWSVQGLNEKLFF	TGTGCCTGGAGTGTACAGGGCTTGAATGAAAAACTGTTTTTT
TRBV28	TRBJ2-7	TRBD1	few	CASSSTGGDRGRRYEQYF	TGTGCCAGCAGTTCGACCGGAGGGGACAGGGGGCGTAGGTACGAGCAGTACTTC
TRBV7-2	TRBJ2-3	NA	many	CASTPLNAQYF	TGTGCCAGCACCCCCTTAAATGCGCAGTATTTT
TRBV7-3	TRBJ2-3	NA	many	CASSYSGDTQYF	TGTGCCAGCAGTTATTCGGGGGATACGCAGTATTTT
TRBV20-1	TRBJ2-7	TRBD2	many	CSAPDAGDEQYF	TGCAGTGCTCCGGACGCGGGGGACGAGCAGTACTTC
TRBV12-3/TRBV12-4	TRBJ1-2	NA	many	CASSFAAPYGYTF	TGTGCCAGCAGTTTTGCCGCCCCTTATGGCTACACCTTC
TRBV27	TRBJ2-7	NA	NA	CASSFLSKGDEQYF	TGTGCCAGCAGTTTTTTGAGTAAGGGGGACGAGCAGTACTTC
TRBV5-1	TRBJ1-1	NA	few	CASSQNRVEAFF	TGCGCCAGCAGCCAGAACAGGGTTGAAGCTTTCTTT
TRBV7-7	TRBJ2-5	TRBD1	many	CASSRTGGPGETQYF	TGTGCTAGCAGCCGCACAGGGGGGCCTGGGGAGACCCAGTACTTC
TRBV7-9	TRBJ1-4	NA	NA	CASRPSRQQTTNEKLFF	TGTGCCAGCAGACCATCCCGGCAACAGACAACTAATGAAAAACTGTTTTTT
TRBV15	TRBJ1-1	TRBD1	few	CATSRVHRGPFAEAFF	TGTGCCACCAGCAGAGTCCACAGGGGGCCCTTTGCTGAAGCTTTCTTT
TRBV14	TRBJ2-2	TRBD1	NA	CASSQDRYRGTGELFF	TGTGCCAGCAGCCAAGATCGTTACAGGGGCACCGGGGAGCTGTTTTTT
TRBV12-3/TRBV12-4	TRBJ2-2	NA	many	CASSRGDANTGELFF	TGTGCCAGCAGTAGGGGTGACGCGAACACCGGGGAGCTGTTTTTT
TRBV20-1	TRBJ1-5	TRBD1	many	CSARDRGRGQPQHF	TGCAGTGCTAGAGATAGGGGGCGGGGTCAGCCCCAGCATTTT
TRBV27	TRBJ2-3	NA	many	CASRRGGTQYF	TGTGCCAGCAGAAGAGGAGGTACGCAGTATTTT
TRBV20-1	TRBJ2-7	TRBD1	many	CSAINLGGSRSEQYF	TGCAGTGCTATAAATTTAGGGGGCAGTCGATCCGAGCAGTACTTC
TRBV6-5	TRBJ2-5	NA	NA	CASGAGGEETQYF	TGTGCCAGCGGCGCCGGGGGCGAGGAGACCCAGTACTTC
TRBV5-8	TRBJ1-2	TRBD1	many	CASSYYGQGSYGYTF	TGTGCCAGCAGCTACTACGGACAGGGAAGCTATGGCTACACCTTC
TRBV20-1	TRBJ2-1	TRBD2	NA	CSALKREAGYNEQFF	TGCAGTGCCCTTAAGCGGGAGGCAGGCTACAACGAGCAGTTCTTC
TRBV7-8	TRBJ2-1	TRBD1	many	CASSSLPGQGRNEQFF	TGTGCCAGCAGCTCACTGCCGGGACAGGGGAGAAATGAGCAGTTCTTC
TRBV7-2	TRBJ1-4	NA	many	CASSQWGQNEKLFF	TGTGCCAGCAGCCAATGGGGTCAGAATGAAAAACTGTTTTTT
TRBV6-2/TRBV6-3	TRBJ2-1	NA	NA	CASSPPRVGSYNEQFF	TGTGCCAGCAGTCCGCCCCGAGTAGGGTCCTACAATGAGCAGTTCTTC
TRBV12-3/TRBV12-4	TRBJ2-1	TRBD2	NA	CASSTSGSSQREQFF	TGTGCCAGCTCTACTAGCGGGAGTTCGCAGCGTGAGCAGTTCTTC
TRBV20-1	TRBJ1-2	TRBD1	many	CSASDRAIGYTF	TGCAGTGCCAGCGACAGGGCCATTGGCTACACCTTC
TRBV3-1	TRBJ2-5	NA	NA	CASSPPYEETQYF	TGTGCCAGCAGCCCGCCTTATGAAGAGACCCAGTACTTC
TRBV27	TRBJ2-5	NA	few	CASSPPPYQETQYF	TGTGCCAGCAGTCCCCCGCCGTACCAAGAGACCCAGTACTTC